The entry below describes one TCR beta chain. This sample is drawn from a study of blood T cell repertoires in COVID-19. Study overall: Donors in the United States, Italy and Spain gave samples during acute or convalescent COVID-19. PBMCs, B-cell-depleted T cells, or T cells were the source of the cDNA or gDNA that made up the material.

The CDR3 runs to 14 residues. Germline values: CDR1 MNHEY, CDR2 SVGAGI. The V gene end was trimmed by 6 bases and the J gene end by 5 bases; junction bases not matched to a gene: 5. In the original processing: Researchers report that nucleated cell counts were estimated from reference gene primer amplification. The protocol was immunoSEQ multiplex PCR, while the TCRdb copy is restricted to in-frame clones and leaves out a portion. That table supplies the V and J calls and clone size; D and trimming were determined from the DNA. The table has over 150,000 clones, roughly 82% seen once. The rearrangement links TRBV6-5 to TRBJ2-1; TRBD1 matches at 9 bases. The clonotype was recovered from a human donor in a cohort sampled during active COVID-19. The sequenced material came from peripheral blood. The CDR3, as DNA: TGTGCCAGCAGCCCGGACAGGGGCCACAATGAGCAGTTCTTC. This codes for CASSPDRGHNEQFF.